This TCR beta chain appears in the sequencing data of a study of OX40 agonist ivuxolimab in advanced cancers. The data were produced by immunoSEQ multiplex PCR, yet TCRdb's version contains in-frame clones alone and is incomplete. The sample has about 62,000 clones; 85% are singletons. This sequence was found in an adult with an advanced solid tumor such as melanoma, head and neck, liver or kidney cancer. Sequenced material: CD4+ or CD8+ T cells sorted from blood, taken in a trial of the OX40 agonist ivuxolimab.

The CDR3 nucleotides read TGTGCCAGTACAGGGAACTTGAACACTGAAGCTTTCTTT. Residues: CASTGNLNTEAFF. The genes are TRBV25-1 and TRBJ1-1; D may be TRBD1 (6 bases). CDR1 and CDR2 from the germline V gene are MGHDK and SYGVNS. Deletions cut 9 bases from V and 0 bases from J, with 11 bases between. This CDR3 contains 13 residues. The full variable domain, rest sourced from reference TRBV25-1 and TRBJ1-1, is EADIYQTPRYLVIGTGKKITLECSQTMGHDKMYWYQQDPGMELHLIHYSYGVNSTEKGDLSSESTVSRIRTEHFPLTLESARPSHTSQYLCASTGNLNTEAFFGQGTRLTVV.